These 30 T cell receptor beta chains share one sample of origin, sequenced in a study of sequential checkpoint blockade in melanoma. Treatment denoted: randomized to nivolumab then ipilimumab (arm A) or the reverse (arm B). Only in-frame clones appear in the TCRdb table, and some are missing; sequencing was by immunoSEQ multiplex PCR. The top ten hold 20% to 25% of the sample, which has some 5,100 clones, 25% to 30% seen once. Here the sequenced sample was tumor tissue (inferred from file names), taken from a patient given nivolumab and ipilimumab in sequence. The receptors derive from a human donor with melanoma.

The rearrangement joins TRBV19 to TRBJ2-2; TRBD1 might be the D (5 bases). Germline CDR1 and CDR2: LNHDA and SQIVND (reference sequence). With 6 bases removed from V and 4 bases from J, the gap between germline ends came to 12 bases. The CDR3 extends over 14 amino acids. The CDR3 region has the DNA TGTGCCAGTAGCCTGCAGCAGGGCACCGGGGAGCTGTTTTTT. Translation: CASSLQQGTGELFF.

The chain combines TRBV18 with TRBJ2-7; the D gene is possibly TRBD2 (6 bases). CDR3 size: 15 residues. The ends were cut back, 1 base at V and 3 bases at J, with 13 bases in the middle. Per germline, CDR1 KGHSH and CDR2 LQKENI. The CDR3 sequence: CASSPQSRGIYEQYF. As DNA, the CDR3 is TGTGCCAGCTCACCACAGAGTCGCGGGATCTACGAGCAGTACTTC.

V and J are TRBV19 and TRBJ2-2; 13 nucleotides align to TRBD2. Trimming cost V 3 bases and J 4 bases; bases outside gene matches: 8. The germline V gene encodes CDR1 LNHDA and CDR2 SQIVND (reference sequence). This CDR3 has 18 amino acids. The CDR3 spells CASSIGTSGTWATGELFF. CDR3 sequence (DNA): TGTGCCAGTAGTATCGGGACTAGCGGGACCTGGGCCACCGGGGAGCTGTTTTTT.

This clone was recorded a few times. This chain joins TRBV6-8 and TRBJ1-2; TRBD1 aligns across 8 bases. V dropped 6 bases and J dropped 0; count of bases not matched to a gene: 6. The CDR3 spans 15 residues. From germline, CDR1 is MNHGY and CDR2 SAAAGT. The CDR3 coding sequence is TGTGCCAGCAGATCCCCGGGACAGGCTAACTATGGCTACACCTTC. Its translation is CASRSPGQANYGYTF.

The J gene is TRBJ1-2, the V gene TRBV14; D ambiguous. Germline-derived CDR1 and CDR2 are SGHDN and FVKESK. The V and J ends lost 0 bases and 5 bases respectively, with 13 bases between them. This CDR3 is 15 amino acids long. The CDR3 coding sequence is TGTGCCAGCAGCCAAGATGCCAGAGGTTGGTATGGCTACACCTTC. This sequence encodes CASSQDARGWYGYTF.

The CDR3 loop is CATSRDQLYNEQFF. Written as DNA, the CDR3 is TGTGCCACCAGCAGAGATCAGCTTTACAATGAGCAGTTCTTC. The chain joins TRBV15 to TRBJ2-1; D call uncertain. Per the germline V gene, CDR1 is LNHNV and CDR2 is YYDKDF (reference sequence). Trimming stripped 0 bases from V and 4 bases from J, with 7 bases between. This CDR3 is built from 14 residues.

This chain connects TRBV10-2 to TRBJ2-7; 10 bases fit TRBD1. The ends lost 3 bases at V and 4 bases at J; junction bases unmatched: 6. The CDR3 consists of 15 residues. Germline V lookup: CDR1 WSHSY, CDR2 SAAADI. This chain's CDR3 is CASSDRQGALYEQYF. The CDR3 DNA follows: TGCGCCAGCAGTGATAGACAGGGGGCTTTATACGAGCAGTACTTC.

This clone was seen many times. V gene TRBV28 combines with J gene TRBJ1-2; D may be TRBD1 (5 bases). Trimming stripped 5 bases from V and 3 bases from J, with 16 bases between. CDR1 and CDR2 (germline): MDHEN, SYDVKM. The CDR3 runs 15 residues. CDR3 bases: TGTGCCAGCAGTCTCAGTGGGGGGTCAGACTATGGCTACACCTTC. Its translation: CASSLSGGSDYGYTF.

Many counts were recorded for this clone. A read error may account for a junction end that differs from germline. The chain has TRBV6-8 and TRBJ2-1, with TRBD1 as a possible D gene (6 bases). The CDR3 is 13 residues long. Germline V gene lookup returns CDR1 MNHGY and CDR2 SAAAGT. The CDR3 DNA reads TGTGCCAGCACTTACAGGGCGTTCGATGAGCAGTTCTTC. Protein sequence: CASTYRAFDEQFF.

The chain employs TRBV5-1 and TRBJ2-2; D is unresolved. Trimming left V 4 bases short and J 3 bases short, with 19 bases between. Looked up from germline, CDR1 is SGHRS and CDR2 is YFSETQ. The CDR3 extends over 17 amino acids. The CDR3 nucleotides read TGCGCCAGCAGCCCTTACAAGACAATTTTAGACACCGGGGAGCTGTTTTTT. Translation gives CASSPYKTILDTGELFF.

This CDR3 reads CASSPGAATDTQYF. For the CDR3, the DNA is TGTGCCAGCTCACCAGGGGCAGCTACAGATACGCAGTATTTT. The chain uses TRBV18 and TRBJ2-3, with D possibly TRBD1 on 5 matching bases. The germline V gene has CDR1 KGHSH and CDR2 LQKENI. Trimming cost V 2 bases and J 3 bases, with 9 bases left between them. The CDR3 consists of 14 residues.

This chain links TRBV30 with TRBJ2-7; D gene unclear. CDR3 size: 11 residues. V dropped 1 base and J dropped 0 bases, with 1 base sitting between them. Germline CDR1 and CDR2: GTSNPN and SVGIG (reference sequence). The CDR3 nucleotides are TGTGCCTGGAGTGCCTCCTACGAGCAGTACTTC. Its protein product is CAWSASYEQYF.

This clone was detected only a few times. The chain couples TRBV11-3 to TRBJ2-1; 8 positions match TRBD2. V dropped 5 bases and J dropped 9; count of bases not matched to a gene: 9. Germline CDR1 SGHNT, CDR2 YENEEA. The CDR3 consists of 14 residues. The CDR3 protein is CASSRTGGQGEQFF. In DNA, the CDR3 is TGTGCCAGCAGCCGGACGGGGGGGCAGGGTGAGCAGTTCTTC.

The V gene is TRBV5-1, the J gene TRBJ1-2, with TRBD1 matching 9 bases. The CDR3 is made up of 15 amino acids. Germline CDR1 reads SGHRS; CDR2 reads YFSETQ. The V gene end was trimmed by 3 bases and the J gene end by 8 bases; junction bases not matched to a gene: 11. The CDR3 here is CASSSSQGAMGGYTF. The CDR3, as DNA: TGCGCCAGCAGCTCCTCACAGGGGGCGATGGGAGGCTACACCTTC.

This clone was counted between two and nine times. The CDR3, as DNA: TGTGCCACCCAGGGGGAAGCGGGGAAGCAGTACTTC. Translation gives CATQGEAGKQYF. The chain couples TRBV9 to TRBJ2-7; TRBD1 or TRBD2 may be the D gene (7 bases each). V was cut by 9 bases and J by 8 bases, with 18 bases left in between. CDR3 length: 12 amino acids. Germline V lookup: CDR1 SGDLS, CDR2 YYNGEE.

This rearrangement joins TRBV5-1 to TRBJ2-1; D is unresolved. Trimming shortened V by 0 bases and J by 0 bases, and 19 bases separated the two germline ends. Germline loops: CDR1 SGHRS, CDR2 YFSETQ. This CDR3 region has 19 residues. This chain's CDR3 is CASSLAHRQPLSSYNEQFF. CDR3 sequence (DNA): TGCGCCAGCAGCTTGGCTCATAGACAACCTCTGAGCTCCTACAATGAGCAGTTCTTC.

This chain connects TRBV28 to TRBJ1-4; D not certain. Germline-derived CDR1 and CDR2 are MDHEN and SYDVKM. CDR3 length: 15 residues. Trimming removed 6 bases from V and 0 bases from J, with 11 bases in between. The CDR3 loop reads CASRENYATNEKLFF. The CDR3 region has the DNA TGTGCCAGCAGGGAAAACTATGCAACTAATGAAAAACTGTTTTTT.

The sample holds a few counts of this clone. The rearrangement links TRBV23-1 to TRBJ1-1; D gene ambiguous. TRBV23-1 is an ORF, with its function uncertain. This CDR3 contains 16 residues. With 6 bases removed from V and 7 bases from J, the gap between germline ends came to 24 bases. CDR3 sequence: CASSFFSTLRHHEAFF. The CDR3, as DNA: TGCGCCAGCAGCTTTTTTTCGACCTTACGACACCATGAAGCTTTCTTT.

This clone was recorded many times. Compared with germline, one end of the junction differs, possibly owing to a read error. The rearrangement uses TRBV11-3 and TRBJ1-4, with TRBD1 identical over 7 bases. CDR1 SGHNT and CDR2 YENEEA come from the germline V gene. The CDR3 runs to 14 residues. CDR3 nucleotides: TGTGCCAGAAGCTTAGGAGGGGGCCCGGTTAAACTGTTTTTT. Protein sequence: CARSLGGGPVKLFF.

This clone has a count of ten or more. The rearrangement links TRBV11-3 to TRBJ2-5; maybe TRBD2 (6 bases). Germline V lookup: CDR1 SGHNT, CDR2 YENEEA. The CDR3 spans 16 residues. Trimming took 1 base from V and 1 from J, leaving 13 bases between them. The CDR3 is CASSLVMTRGQETQYF. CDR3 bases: TGTGCCAGCAGCTTAGTAATGACTAGAGGCCAAGAGACCCAGTACTTC. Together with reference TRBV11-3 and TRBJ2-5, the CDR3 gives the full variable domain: EAGVVQSPRYKIIEKKQPVAFWCNPISGHNTLYWYLQNLGQGPELLIRYENEEAVDDSQLPKDRFSAERLKGVDSTLKIQPAELGDSAVYLCASSLVMTRGQETQYFGPGTRLLVL.

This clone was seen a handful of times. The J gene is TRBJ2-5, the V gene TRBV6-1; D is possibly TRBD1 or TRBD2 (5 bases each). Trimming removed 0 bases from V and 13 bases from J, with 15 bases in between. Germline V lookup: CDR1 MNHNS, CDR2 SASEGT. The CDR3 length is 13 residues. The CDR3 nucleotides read TGTGCCAGCAGTGAAGCTGGGACCCCACGAAGGTACTTC. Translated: CASSEAGTPRRYF.

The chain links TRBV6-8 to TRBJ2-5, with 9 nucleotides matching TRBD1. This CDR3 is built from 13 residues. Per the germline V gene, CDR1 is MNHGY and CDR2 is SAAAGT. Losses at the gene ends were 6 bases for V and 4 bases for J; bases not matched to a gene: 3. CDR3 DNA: TGTGCCAGCAGCACGGGACAGGGAGAGACCCAGTACTTC. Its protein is CASSTGQGETQYF.

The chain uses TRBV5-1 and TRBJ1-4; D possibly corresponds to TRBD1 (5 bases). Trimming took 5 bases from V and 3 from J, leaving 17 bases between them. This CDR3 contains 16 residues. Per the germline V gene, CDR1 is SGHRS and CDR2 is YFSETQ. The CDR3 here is CASSSIPGLANEKLFF. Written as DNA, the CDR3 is TGCGCCAGCAGTTCAATCCCAGGGCTGGCTAATGAAAAACTGTTTTTT.

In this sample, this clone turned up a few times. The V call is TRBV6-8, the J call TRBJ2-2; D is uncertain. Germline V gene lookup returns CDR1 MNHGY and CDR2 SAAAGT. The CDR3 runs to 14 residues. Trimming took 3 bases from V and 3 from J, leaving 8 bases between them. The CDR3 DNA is TGTGCCAGCAGTTATAACGAGTACACCGGGGAGCTGTTTTTT. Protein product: CASSYNEYTGELFF.

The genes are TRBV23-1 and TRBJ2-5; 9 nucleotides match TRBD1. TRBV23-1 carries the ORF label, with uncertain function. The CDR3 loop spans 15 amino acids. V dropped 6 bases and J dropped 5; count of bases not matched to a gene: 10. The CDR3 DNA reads TGCGCCAGCAGCCAAGACAGGGGGGTTCGGGAGACCCAGTACTTC. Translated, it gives CASSQDRGVRETQYF.

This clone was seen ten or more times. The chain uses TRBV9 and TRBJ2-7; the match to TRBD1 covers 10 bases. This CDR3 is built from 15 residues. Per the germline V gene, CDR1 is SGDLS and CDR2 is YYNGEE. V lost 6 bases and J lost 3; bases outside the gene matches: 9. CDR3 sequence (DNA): TGTGCCAGCACCAAGCGACAGGGGGCTAACTACGAGCAGTACTTC. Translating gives CASTKRQGANYEQYF.

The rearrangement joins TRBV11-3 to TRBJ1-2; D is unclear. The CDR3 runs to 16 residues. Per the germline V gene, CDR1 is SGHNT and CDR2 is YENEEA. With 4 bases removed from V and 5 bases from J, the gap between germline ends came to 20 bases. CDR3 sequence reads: CASSSAASATPYGYTF. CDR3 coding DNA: TGTGCCAGCAGCTCCGCCGCGTCTGCCACTCCTTATGGCTACACCTTC.

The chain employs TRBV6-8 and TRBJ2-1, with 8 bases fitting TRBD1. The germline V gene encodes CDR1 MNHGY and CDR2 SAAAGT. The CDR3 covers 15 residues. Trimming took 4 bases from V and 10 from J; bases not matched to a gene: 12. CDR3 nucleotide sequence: TGTGCCAGCAGTTTATTGGGAACACAGGGGGGAGAGCAGTTCTTC. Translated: CASSLLGTQGGEQFF.

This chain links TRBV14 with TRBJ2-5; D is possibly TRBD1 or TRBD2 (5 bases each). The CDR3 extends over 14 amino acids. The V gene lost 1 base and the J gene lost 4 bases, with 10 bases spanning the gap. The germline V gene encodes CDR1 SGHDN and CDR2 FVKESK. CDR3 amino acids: CASSQVSGGETQYF. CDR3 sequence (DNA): TGTGCCAGCAGCCAAGTTTCTGGGGGAGAGACCCAGTACTTC.

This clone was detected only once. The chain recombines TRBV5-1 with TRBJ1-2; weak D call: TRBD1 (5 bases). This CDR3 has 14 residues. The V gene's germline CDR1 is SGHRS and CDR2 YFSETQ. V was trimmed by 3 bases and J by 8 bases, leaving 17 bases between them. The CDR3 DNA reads TGCGCCAGCAGCTCCGGACAACCTATGGCCGGCTACACCTTC. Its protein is CASSSGQPMAGYTF.